This T cell receptor beta chain derives from a study of cytomegalovirus exposure and HLA in healthy donors (dated by TCRdb to the late 2010s). With respect to the entire study: According to an earlier analysis of around 600 of the donors, 200 million or so T cells yielded 120 million or so unique TCR beta sequences and about 300 Gb of sequence data. An early release covering 550 to 650 HLA-typed donors comprised roughly 300 gigabases of sequencing data and about 90 million unique TCR sequences. Of the roughly 390 genotyped donors, approximately 80% were placed in the genetic ancestry cluster associated with self-reported Caucasian donors. The study was designed to test whether signatures of past pathogen exposure could be identified by cataloging public T cell receptors. The study used immunosequencing to profile the T cell repertoires of under 700 subjects and linked those repertoires to cytomegalovirus serostatus. Along with the approximately 650-subject first cohort, a separate validation cohort of approximately 110 different subjects was used. High-throughput TCR immunosequencing, statistical association of individual TCRs with disease status, and machine learning were combined to predict cytomegalovirus infection status. A later analysis re-analyzed previously published TCR beta repertoires from 650 to 800 donors and added high-resolution HLA genotyping to study TCR occurrence patterns. Rather than drawing on any new phenotypic data, the later analysis identified candidate immune exposures from TCR beta sequences and the way those sequences occurred across donors. An earlier analysis of some 600 of the donors applied high-throughput TCR beta sequencing to assess whether each TCR beta V gene segment acted as functional or pseudogenic. Alongside the repertoire data, information on donor age, sex, ethnicity and CMV serostatus was compiled. Genome-wide SNP genotypes for about 65% of the 666 donors were used in a later genetic analysis, which treated that subset as a discovery cohort. All discovery cohort repertoires had been generated on a single sequencing platform. Both class I and class II loci were covered by HLA typing, at four-digit resolution. Typing coverage varied by locus: about 629-640 donors for A, B, C, DRB1 and DQB1; approximately 520 for DQA1; approximately 610 for DPA1; some 470 for DPB1. Roughly 5 DR-DQ haplotypes were treated as single units for association and clustering because of strong linkage in the cohort. On average, over 200,000 unique TCR beta nucleotide sequences were sequenced per donor among several hundred genotyped donors of the cohort, with 15% to 20% of those sequences being non-productive. The investigation overall reported the following: An association between a missense DCLRE1C variant and V-gene and J-gene trimming of TCR beta chains was found in a later genetic analysis and replicated in an independent cohort. Because some donors lacked HLA typing at each locus, the association tests relied only on the typed subset. A later genetic analysis reported fewer N-insertions in productive TCRs among donors in an Asian-associated ancestry cluster than the 666-donor mean. Broadly in line with IMGT annotations, most TCR beta V segments showed up in productive rearrangements about 87% or about 30% of the time in an earlier analysis of around 600 of the donors. The authors suggested that the approach could potentially be extended to other disease states and immunological phenotypes. Linkage disequilibrium might explain the correlated functional status among segregating V segments, but an unknown experimental factor could not be excluded. In a later analysis, HLA-associated TCR beta chains were found to be more clonally expanded and to have lower generation probabilities than equally common non-associated chains. A later analysis reported that several top co-occurrence clusters appeared linked to parvovirus B19, influenza, CMV and Epstein-Barr virus. The earlier analysis of 450 to 700 of the donors excluded about 16 rarely observed V segments, including chromosome 9 orphons, because counts were too low. A group of highly shared sequence variants was considered likely to be a technical artifact of the sequencing pipeline. The classifier was reported to diagnose cytomegalovirus status with high specificity and sensitivity in both the original cohort and the validation cohort. Because the 87-base-pair reads could not distinguish some IMGT-functional V segments, including TRBV6-2 and TRBV6-3, those segments were excluded. In a later analysis, around 15,000 TCR beta sequences were associated with specific HLA alleles at a false discovery rate of 0.05. In a later analysis, the rate of TCR association differed among HLA loci, with DRB1 alleles having the most associated TCRs and HLA-C alleles having the fewest. Across donors, most TCR sequences were observed very rarely, whereas some public TCRs were present in many individuals. Most CMV-associated TCR beta chains appeared to be HLA-restricted in a later analysis, and the HLA associations seemed to be driven largely by CMV exposure. Sequencing depth was assumed to be roughly uniform across donors in the presence/absence analyses, though that assumption may not hold. A total of about 180 TCR beta chains were listed by the study as associated with cytomegalovirus. The cohort was sequenced for TCR beta chains only, and without alpha or paired-chain data the features that could be detected were limited. A further reported finding was that TCR beta sequences accurately predicted the HLA-A and HLA-B alleles for most subjects in the first cohort. In vitro tests confirmed that three of the cytomegalovirus-associated TCR beta chains recognize cytomegalovirus antigens. When HLA alleles, especially DR and DQ, strongly co-occurred, TCR associations were difficult to assign to individual alleles. For the cohort, immune exposure information was limited to CMV serostatus.

Only a few counts were recorded for this clone. There is no known antigen for this receptor. Base qualities were left out, and no much larger clone turns up one base away. The cohort comprised hundreds of healthy bone marrow donors. At the time of sampling, all cohort members were nominally healthy, though unrecorded immune exposures were likely present. The donor tested CMV seronegative, placing the donor among the 350 or so seronegative members of the cohort. A peripheral blood sample was collected from each donor, and TCR beta sequencing was performed on peripheral blood mononuclear cells. Genomic DNA was extracted from the blood cell samples with the Qiagen DNeasy Blood Extraction Kit. Library prep was done by the immunoSEQ multiplex PCR assay. A mixture of 60 forward primers for TCR Vbeta segments and 13 reverse primers for TCR Jbeta segments was used in the multiplex PCR. The CDR3 region of rearranged TCR beta genes was amplified from genomic DNA by a multiplex PCR assay. The Illumina HiSeq System was used to sequence the amplified TCR beta libraries as 87-base-pair reads. On the authors' methods: A later analysis tallied 75 million to 95 million unique TCR beta chains across the 600 to 700 repertoires, and 10 million to 11 million of those chains were shared by two or more donors. Raw reads were error-corrected and collapsed into unique sequences by a nearest-neighbor algorithm in which closely related sequences were merged to remove PCR and sequencing errors. V, D and J gene segments were assigned by aligning CDR3 sequences to IMGT reference sequences. For a sequence to be retained, a match of at least six nucleotides to both a V gene segment and a J gene segment was required. A rearrangement was called productive if the CDR3 had no stop codons and remained in frame with V and J, and every other rearrangement was called non-productive. CDR3 was defined according to IMGT convention as the region running from the second conserved V-encoded cysteine to the conserved J-encoded phenylalanine. The earlier analysis of about 610 of the donors excluded sequences that lacked an unambiguous match to a single V gene segment. An earlier analysis of some 500 of the donors classified V segments as functional when productive rearrangements were above 56.7% and as segregating when the standard deviation between donors was above 5%. A statistical classification framework was built for diagnosing cytomegalovirus status from the catalog of TCR beta chain sequences. A later analysis assigned V and J genes by comparing TCR nucleotide sequences with IMGT/GENE-DB human TR gene sequences. Using the TCRdist pipeline, a later analysis assigned CDR3 sequences along with most-parsimonious VDJ recombination scenarios. A later analysis defined each TCR beta chain by its CDR3 amino acid sequence plus V-gene family, and excluded reads lacking a unique V-gene family. As a way to deal with suspected cross-contamination and a sequencing artifact, a later analysis dropped under 600 nucleotide sequences that were highly shared and had low generation probability. In a later analysis, a clonal expansion index for each public chain was calculated from normalized within-repertoire ranks of inferred template counts. Generation probabilities in a later analysis came from a VDJ recombination model fitted to out-of-frame rearrangements, and those results were checked against IGoR. A later analysis scored TCR-TCR, TCR-HLA and TCR-CMV co-occurrence with hypergeometric tests, applying a repertoire-size bias correction to TCR pairs. In a later analysis, false discovery rates were estimated by permuting HLA or CMV assignments 20 times. In a later analysis, co-occurring TCRs were grouped with DBSCAN, and TCRdist sequence similarity was added when clustering was performed within HLA-allele-positive subsets. Repertoires with fewer than 30,000 or more than 120,000 public chains were left out of co-occurrence clustering, as were roughly five repertoires with anomalous nucleotide sharing. TCRdb carries this immuneACCESS record with in-frame sequences only. Its versions omit some clonotypes, under half of them owing to an unresolved V gene in the studies checked, with the rest unexplained. V and J calls and clone size are as listed in that table; D and trimming were resolved from the DNA. The sample records 80,000 to 100,000 clones, roughly 81% of which are singletons. The ten top clones hold about 1.5% of the sample.

After removal of 0 bases from V and 3 bases from J, the junction retains 5 bases not matched to a gene. The CDR3 starts with the cysteine, ends with the phenylalanine, and has 15 residues. Only CDR3 DNA is held: 45 bases, read in frame from base 1. As encoded in the germline V gene (reference sequence), CDR1 is SGHNT while CDR2 is YYREEE. The sample taken for sequencing was PBMCs. The V and J segments used are TRBV5-4 and TRBJ1-2; TRBD1 fits 7 bases in the junction. The TCR originated in a man aged 40-49 years in good health and CMV-seronegative. The CDR3 sequence is CASSLGGQPYYGYTF. The bases are TGTGCCAGCAGCTTGGGGGGACAGCCTTACTATGGCTACACCTTC.